One T cell receptor (beta chain) is described in this entry. This clone was counted only a few times. The clone's antigen remains unknown. Per-nucleotide qualities are absent, and no much larger clonotype sits a single base away. Using the deep immunoSEQ assay, multiplex PCR amplified TCR CDR3 regions from genomic DNA. For each cell subset, the extracted genomic DNA was distributed evenly across all wells of several immunoSEQ 96-well plates, and each plate served as one replicate. For sorted subsets, 150 to 250 ng genomic DNA, equal to some 30,000 T cell genomes, was loaded into each replicate PCR. Purified libraries were quantified with a Qubit 3.0 fluorometer, sized on a Bioanalyzer 2100, and re-quantified with the KAPA Library Quantification kit. Each immunoSEQ 96-well plate was sequenced on its own single-read 150-cycle Illumina NextSeq 550 flow cell. Turning to the authors' computational methods: Because the immunoSEQ output held only junctional sequences and lacked quality scores, the filtering could not match the filtering applied to full-length reads. Sequences were annotated with PyIR, a Python wrapper for IgBLAST v1.9, using IMGT germline references to assign V/J genes and CDR3. Reads were removed for weak V/J assignments (E-value above 1e-6), missing CDR3, stop codons, out-of-frame junctions, or ambiguous translated residues. V3J clonotypes were defined as sequences sharing the same inferred V gene, J gene, and CDR3 amino acid sequence. Percentage overlap between repertoires was computed as shared unique clonotypes divided by the size of the smaller repertoire. Repertoire richness was assessed with RTK rarefaction, the Chao1 estimator, and Recon v2.1 estimates of unobserved clonotypes. Generation probabilities were computed with OLGA for all TCRbeta clonotypes obtained by the gDNA method from four donors. The table comes from immuneACCESS by way of TCRdb, which keeps in-frame sequences with V and J called. Part of the clones is missing from these tables; in studies checked, under half for an unresolved V gene and the rest for unknown reasons. V and J calls and clone size come straight from that table; D and trimming were deduced from the DNA. The sample profile shows about 120,000 clones; over 65% of them were found once. Roughly a quarter of the sample goes to the ten largest clones.

CDR1 ENHRY and CDR2 SYGVKD are derived from the germline V gene. A distance of 18 bases separates the germline ends of V and J, which lose 6 bases and 6 bases respectively. Its CDR3 holds 14 amino acids, cysteine through phenylalanine. Only the CDR3 region is kept as DNA, spanning 42 bases read in frame from base 1. This entry comes from a study of shared clonotypes between healthy human individuals (TCRdb year 2020). Looking at the study overall: The cohort comprised a couple of women and a few men aged 18 to 49 years. For each donor, CD4 naive and CD4 memory were each run on three plates, CD8 naive on two plates, and CD8 memory on one plate. The study deeply sequenced blood TCR repertoires of about 5 healthy adults to estimate repertoire size and the extent of clonotype sharing between individuals. Libraries were prepared and TCR repertoires were sequenced by different laboratories using diverse techniques, in order to increase sequencing depth and limit assay-specific biases. Each donor's leukapheresis produced roughly between about 0.9 and 9.5 billion PBMCs.

General study outcomes and caveats: Estimated clonotype richness was generally larger for naive than for memory subsets. Incomplete sequencing was indicated by rarefaction of sorted-subset datasets, despite the large sequencing depth. Sampling was restricted to blood, and TCR repertoires in tissue are likely to differ from TCR repertoires in blood. The small number of donors limited the genetic and exposure-history diversity represented. Sharing across several donors was observed for about 5% of naive CD4, less than 4% of naive CD8, 2% to 2.5% of memory CD4, and over 0.3% of memory CD8 clonotypes. Clonotypes shared by all four sorted-subset donors showed higher generation probabilities than non-shared clonotypes. Based on pairwise subsampling, the degree of clonotype sharing among donors was expected to be affected by sequencing depth.

The donors were healthy, HIV-negative adults with no recently reported acute infections or vaccinations. Only Caucasian adults living in Nashville, Tennessee, USA were represented among the donors. CD8 memory samples consisted of magnetically selected CD45RO+ cells combined with CCR7-negative CD45RA+ effector memory (TemRA) cells. After blood collection by leukapheresis, PBMCs were isolated using Ficoll-Histopaque density gradient centrifugation and then cryopreserved in the vapor phase of liquid nitrogen. Analytical flow cytometry was used to check the purity and quantity of every magnetically sorted T cell population. Each sorted fraction had its genomic DNA isolated and then quantified by UV absorbance on a Nanodrop 2000c.

The clonotype comes from a woman in her twenties or thirties in good health. The specimen was memory CD8+ T cells sorted from blood. The cell subset or site label, read with the paper, signifies: CD45RO+ cells pooled with CCR7-negative TemRA cells. The V and J segments used are TRBV10-3 and TRBJ2-7; a tentative D call is TRBD1 (6 bases match). The nucleotide sequence is TGTGCCATCAGGTCCGTGGACAGCCCGGGCGAGCAGTACTTC. The resulting protein is CAIRSVDSPGEQYF.